The entry that follows covers one T cell receptor beta chain sequence. This specimen comes from a study of cytomegalovirus exposure and HLA in healthy donors. Researchers ran the PCR with 60 Vbeta and 13 Jbeta primers. The repertoire was sequenced with immunoSEQ multiplex PCR; TCRdb's copy has only in-frame clones and lacks some. This table holds about 140,000 clones, about 84% found once. CDR1 and CDR2 from the germline V gene are MNHNS and SASEGT. With V trimmed by 0 bases and J by 8 bases, 6 bases remained unmatched. The CDR3 contains 14 residues. The rearrangement joins TRBV6-1 to TRBJ1-2; 7 bases are shared with TRBD1. The origin of this receptor is a man aged 45-60 years in good health and CMV-seronegative. Sequencing was carried out using PBMCs. The CDR3 is CASSEAWDRKGYTF. The DNA for the CDR3 is TGTGCCAGCAGTGAAGCGTGGGACAGAAAAGGCTACACCTTC.